The clone carrying this T cell receptor (beta chain) was detected a few times. What it binds is unknown. In the library, individual cDNA molecules carried attached unique molecular identifiers. Using its own MiXCR run on the 5' RACE reads, TCRdb lists one record per CDR3 protein. The data show about 84,000 distinct CDR3 sequences, with around 10% seen just once and about 2.7% held by the top ten. The data are from a study of early T cells in non-severe SARS-CoV-2 infection. Background on the study: Bulk RNA from unsorted whole blood was sequenced; chains were unpaired. Notes on the study in general: The matching step, a VDJdb search, favored anti-spike CD8 responses and missed private and CD4 specificities.

The CDR3 contains 15 residues. CDR1 and CDR2 (germline): MGHRA, YSYEKL. Trimming stripped 0 bases from V and 0 bases from J, with 7 bases between. What was sequenced was whole blood. The chain uses TRBV4-1 and TRBJ2-3; D is ambiguous. The clonotype comes from an adult who was a healthcare worker with PCR-confirmed SARS-CoV-2 infection or an uninfected control (not recorded which). CDR3 region: CASSQDGRSTDTQYF. The DNA for the CDR3 is TGCGCCAGCAGCCAAGACGGCCGAAGCACAGATACGCAGTATTTT.